Presented here are 29 T cell receptor beta chains from one specimen sequenced in a study of blood T cell repertoires in COVID-19. Profiled with immunoSEQ multiplex PCR; TCRdb holds only in-frame clones, not every one. The table lists about 190,000 clones, 80% to 85% of them singletons. The sequenced sample consisted of peripheral blood. The receptor source for this set is a human donor in a cohort sampled during active COVID-19.

The V gene is TRBV27, the J gene TRBJ2-5; 12 bases are shared with TRBD1. From germline, CDR1 is MNHEY and CDR2 SMNVEV (reference sequence). The junction had 10 bases not matched to a gene; V was cut back by 6 bases and J by 5 bases. The CDR3 sequence is 16 residues long. The CDR3 DNA reads as TGTGCCAGCAGCCTGATAGGGACAGGGGGCATGGAGACCCAGTACTTC. This gives the protein CASSLIGTGGMETQYF.

The chain uses TRBV27 and TRBJ1-2, with D uncertain. Germline values: CDR1 MNHEY, CDR2 SMNVEV (reference sequence). The CDR3 totals 12 residues. The V end was cut by 3 bases, the J end by 8 bases, with 10 bases between. The CDR3: CASSFRGSGYTF. The CDR3 DNA is TGTGCCAGCAGTTTTAGAGGCTCCGGCTACACCTTC.

The chain links TRBV24-1 to TRBJ2-1; D is perhaps TRBD2 (5 bases). Trimming cost V 5 bases and J 3 bases, with 19 bases left between them. This CDR3 comprises 17 residues. Germline CDR1 KGHDR, CDR2 SFDVKD. The CDR3 nucleotides are TGTGCCACCAGTGGGCCTTCGCTAACGGGATACTACAATGAGCAGTTCTTC. This codes for CATSGPSLTGYYNEQFF.

This chain joins TRBV3-1 (or the pseudogene TRBV3-2) and TRBJ1-6, with D uncertain. The germline V gene encodes CDR1 LGHDT and CDR2 YNNKEL (reference sequence). The V gene lost 3 bases and the J gene lost 12 bases, with 9 bases spanning the gap. The CDR3 sequence is 12 residues long. CDR3 region: CASSQLGEPLHF. CDR3 DNA sequence: TGTGCCAGCAGCCAGCTCGGTGAACCCCTCCACTTT.

This chain uses TRBV19 with TRBJ1-4; 7 nucleotides align to TRBD1. With 10 bases clipped from V and 8 bases from J, the junction kept 10 bases outside the gene matches. Germline loops: CDR1 LNHDA, CDR2 SQIVND (reference sequence). CDR3 size: 13 residues. CDR3 sequence reads: CATSTGEREKLFF. The DNA for the CDR3 is TGTGCCACCTCAACAGGGGAGAGGGAAAAACTGTTTTTT. Full variable domain (remainder filled in from reference TRBV19 and TRBJ1-4): DGGITQSPKYLFRKEGQNVTLSCEQNLNHDAMYWYRQDPGQGLRLIYYSQIVNDFQKGDIAEGYSVSREKKESFPLTVTSAQKNPTAFYLCATSTGEREKLFFGSGTQLSVL.

The V gene is TRBV4-1, the J gene TRBJ2-1, with D maybe TRBD2 (5 bases). The CDR3 sequence is 17 residues long. Germline V CDR1 and CDR2: MGHRA, YSYEKL. V was trimmed by 1 base and J by 4 bases, leaving 17 bases between them. The CDR3 loop is CASSQGWARAVYNEQFF. CDR3 bases: TGCGCCAGCAGCCAAGGATGGGCGCGGGCCGTATACAATGAGCAGTTCTTC.

The V call is TRBV2, the J call TRBJ1-2; D is unresolved. Trimming shortened V by 6 bases and J by 3 bases, and 14 bases separated the two germline ends. The germline CDR1 and CDR2 sequences are SNHLY and FYNNEI. This CDR3 is 14 amino acids long. CDR3 in amino acids: CASRPLEVYYGYTF. The DNA for the CDR3 is TGTGCCAGCAGACCCCTCGAGGTGTACTATGGCTACACCTTC.

The rearrangement joins TRBV28 to TRBJ2-7, with TRBD1 matching 10 bases. Trimming at V came to 4 bases and at J to 3 bases, leaving 12 bases not matched to a gene. Germline V gene data show CDR1 as MDHEN and CDR2 as SYDVKM. The CDR3 length is 17 residues. In nucleotides, the CDR3 is TGTGCCAGCAGTTCAGCCCTGGACAGGGGGAGACTCTACGAGCAGTACTTC. It encodes CASSSALDRGRLYEQYF.

This clone was detected once. This chain uses TRBV5-4 with TRBJ2-7; 7 positions agree with TRBD1. CDR3 length: 14 amino acids. The V gene end was trimmed by 7 bases and the J gene end by 3 bases; junction bases not matched to a gene: 10. Germline CDR1 is SGHNT and CDR2 is YYREEE (reference sequence). CDR3 in DNA: TGTGCCAGCGGAACTCTAGGGGGCAGCTACGAGCAGTACTTC. It encodes CASGTLGGSYEQYF.

This rearrangement joins TRBV6-6 to TRBJ2-5, with TRBD2 matching over 12 bases. V was pared by 6 bases and J by 5 bases, with 7 bases of the junction left unmatched. The CDR3 covers 15 residues. Germline V gene lookup returns CDR1 MNHNY and CDR2 SVGAGI (reference sequence). The CDR3 spells CASSIPGTSGETQYF. The CDR3, as DNA: TGTGCCAGCAGCATCCCCGGGACTAGCGGGGAGACCCAGTACTTC.

This clone appeared a few times. V gene TRBV5-1 combines with J gene TRBJ2-7; 9 bases align to TRBD2. The germline V gene has CDR1 SGHRS and CDR2 YFSETQ. The CDR3 is 12 amino acids. V gave up 5 bases and J gave up 4 bases; unmatched junction bases: 1. The CDR3 sequence is CASRAGGYEQYF. CDR3 in DNA: TGCGCCAGCAGGGCGGGAGGGTACGAGCAGTACTTC.

The chain carries TRBV28 and TRBJ2-1; 8 nucleotides line up with TRBD2. CDR1 is MDHEN, CDR2 SYDVKM, per germline. The J segment lost 4 bases and the V segment lost 4 bases, leaving 6 bases of the junction unmatched. The CDR3 totals 15 residues. This chain's CDR3 is CASSYSGAIYNEQFF. The CDR3 DNA is TGTGCCAGCAGTTATAGCGGGGCAATTTACAATGAGCAGTTCTTC.

This chain joins TRBV7-2 and TRBJ1-5, with D perhaps matching TRBD1 (6 bases). Per germline, CDR1 SGHTA and CDR2 FQGNSA. The CDR3 spans 14 residues. V gave up 2 bases and J gave up 9 bases, with 14 bases separating them. The CDR3 nucleotides read TGTGCCAGCAGCTTAACATCCCAGGGGTTGCCCCAGCATTTT. Protein: CASSLTSQGLPQHF.

The V gene is TRBV6-4, the J gene TRBJ1-2; TRBD1 matches at 8 bases. The length of the CDR3 is 13 residues. V shed 5 bases and J 6 bases; nucleotides not matched to a gene: 5. CDR1 is MRHNA and CDR2 is SNTAGT in the germline V gene. The CDR3 loop reads CASSLTGEDGYTF. The CDR3 nucleotides are TGTGCCAGCAGTCTGACAGGGGAAGATGGCTACACCTTC.

V usage is TRBV4-1 and J usage is TRBJ2-2, with D possibly matching TRBD1 (5 bases). CDR3 size: 15 residues. Per the germline V gene, CDR1 is MGHRA and CDR2 is YSYEKL. Between the trimmed V and J ends, which lost 4 bases and 1 base, there was a span of 10 bases. CDR3 amino acids: CASSPVGQNTGELFF. The CDR3 bases are TGCGCCAGCAGCCCCGTCGGACAGAACACCGGGGAGCTGTTTTTT.

This chain connects TRBV29-1 to TRBJ2-5, with 8 bases lining up with TRBD2. Germline trimming cut 5 bases from V and 5 bases from J; bases unmatched to any gene: 4. This CDR3 has 12 amino acids. The germline V gene has CDR1 SQVTM and CDR2 ANQGSEA. The CDR3 sequence is CSVRSGGETQYF. The CDR3 DNA sequence: TGCAGCGTTAGGTCGGGAGGGGAGACCCAGTACTTC.

The chain has TRBV6-4 and TRBJ2-2, with TRBD2 matching 7 bases. Trimming at V came to 3 bases and at J to 3 bases, leaving 4 bases not matched to a gene. Germline CDR1 reads MRHNA; CDR2 reads SNTAGT. The CDR3 extends over 15 amino acids. CDR3 region: CASSESSGYTGELFF. In DNA form, the CDR3 reads TGTGCCAGCAGTGAGTCTAGCGGTTACACCGGGGAGCTGTTTTTT.

V is TRBV19 and J is TRBJ1-5; no reliable D call. The germline V gene has CDR1 LNHDA and CDR2 SQIVND (reference sequence). The CDR3 covers 16 residues. With 1 base removed from V and 3 bases from J, the gap between germline ends came to 13 bases. The CDR3 bases are TGTGCCAGTAGTATAGTTGGAGTATTATCCAATCAGCCCCAGCATTTT. This sequence encodes CASSIVGVLSNQPQHF.

This clone was recorded once. This chain joins TRBV7-2 and TRBJ2-5, with TRBD2 matching 9 bases. V shed 3 bases and J 5 bases; nucleotides not matched to a gene: 10. This CDR3 has 16 amino acids. Per the germline V gene, CDR1 is SGHTA and CDR2 is FQGNSA. The CDR3 region has the DNA TGTGCCAGCAGCTTGGCGGGAGGGCGGGGTATTGAGACCCAGTACTTC. Amino acid sequence: CASSLAGGRGIETQYF.

The chain combines TRBV30 with TRBJ2-1, with D perhaps matching TRBD2 (7 bases). The V gene lost 3 bases and the J gene lost 9 bases, with 18 bases spanning the gap. The germline V gene has CDR1 GTSNPN and CDR2 SVGIG (reference sequence). The length of the CDR3 is 14 residues. CDR3 DNA sequence: TGTGCCTGGAGCCAAGGGGGGGTATTGGGTGAGCAGTTCTTC. Translating it yields CAWSQGGVLGEQFF.

The chain combines TRBV7-7 with TRBJ2-6; 11 nucleotides match TRBD2. The V gene's germline CDR1 is SSHAT and CDR2 FNYEAQ (reference sequence). CDR3 length: 17 residues. Losses at the gene ends were 0 bases for V and 2 bases for J; bases not matched to a gene: 0. The CDR3 coding sequence is TGTGCCAGCAGCTTAGCTAGCGGGAGGGCTGGGGCCAACGTCCTGACTTTC. Translating it yields CASSLASGRAGANVLTF.

V and J are TRBV28 and TRBJ1-2, with a possible D match to TRBD1 (5 bases). There are 12 residues in the CDR3. V shed 10 bases and J shed 6 bases, with 15 bases lying between them. Germline CDR1 MDHEN, CDR2 SYDVKM. The DNA of the CDR3 is TGTGCCACACACAGGCCGACGGATGGCTACACCTTC. Its translation: CATHRPTDGYTF.

The rearrangement uses TRBV11-2 and TRBJ2-2; D might be TRBD1 (6 bases). The CDR3 sequence is 15 residues long. Trimming pared 5 bases from V and 9 bases from J, leaving 19 bases between. Looked up from germline, CDR1 is SGHAT and CDR2 is FQNNGV. The CDR3 sequence is CASSPSGTPRRELFF. The CDR3 DNA sequence: TGTGCCAGCAGCCCCAGTGGGACACCCCGAAGGGAGCTGTTTTTT.

The V call is TRBV24-1, the J call TRBJ1-2; D is unclear. V lost 4 bases and J 8 bases, leaving 13 bases between the germline ends. CDR3 size: 13 residues. Germline loops: CDR1 KGHDR, CDR2 SFDVKD. CDR3 residues: CATSEQPGFGYTF. CDR3 DNA sequence: TGTGCCACCAGTGAACAGCCCGGTTTCGGCTACACCTTC.

The chain recombines TRBV30 with TRBJ1-6, with 11 bases aligning to TRBD1. The germline V gene encodes CDR1 GTSNPN and CDR2 SVGIG (reference sequence). The length of the CDR3 is 15 residues. V lost 5 bases, J lost 9 bases, and 9 bases stayed unmatched. The CDR3 here is CAWDSGQGASSPLHF. In DNA form, the CDR3 reads TGTGCCTGGGACTCCGGACAGGGGGCAAGTTCACCCCTCCACTTT.

The chain joins TRBV18 to TRBJ1-6; the match to TRBD1 covers 8 bases. The germline V gene encodes CDR1 KGHSH and CDR2 LQKENI. The CDR3 runs 18 residues. V gave up 3 bases and J gave up 0 bases; unmatched junction bases: 7. CDR3 bases: TGTGCCAGCTCACCCAATTCCGGGACAGGCTCCTATAATTCACCCCTCCACTTT. This translates into CASSPNSGTGSYNSPLHF.

The V gene is TRBV19, the J gene TRBJ2-2, with 10 bases matching TRBD1. Germline values: CDR1 LNHDA, CDR2 SQIVND (reference sequence). CDR3 length: 17 amino acids. V was clipped by 5 bases and J by 5 bases; unmatched bases: 11. CDR3 sequence (DNA): TGTGCCAGTAGTTTAAGGTGGGGGACAGGGGAAACCGGGGAGCTGTTTTTT. It is translated as CASSLRWGTGETGELFF. Combining the CDR3 with reference TRBV19 and TRBJ2-2 gives the whole variable domain DGGITQSPKYLFRKEGQNVTLSCEQNLNHDAMYWYRQDPGQGLRLIYYSQIVNDFQKGDIAEGYSVSREKKESFPLTVTSAQKNPTAFYLCASSLRWGTGETGELFFGEGSRLTVL.

This clone was counted a few times. V is TRBV18 and J is TRBJ1-5, with D possibly matching TRBD1 (6 bases). With 1 base removed from V and 3 bases from J, the gap between germline ends came to 16 bases. CDR1 is KGHSH and CDR2 is LQKENI in the germline V gene. This CDR3 is built from 17 residues. The DNA for the CDR3 is TGTGCCAGCTCACCACGGGTGGCAGGGGCTGACAATCAGCCCCAGCATTTT. Translated, it gives CASSPRVAGADNQPQHF.

The chain carries TRBV6-5 and TRBJ2-7, with 10 bases that match TRBD2. The V and J ends lost 5 bases and 3 bases, in that order; junction bases with no gene match: 4. This CDR3 contains 14 residues. Germline values: CDR1 MNHEY, CDR2 SVGAGI. For the CDR3, the DNA is TGTGCCAGCAGTCCGGGACTAGCGTTCTACGAGCAGTACTTC. Protein product: CASSPGLAFYEQYF.